The 20 T cell receptor beta chains in this list originate from one sample, sequenced in a study of graft-versus-host responses after intestinal transplantation. Researchers placed approximately 200,000 CFSE-labeled responder cells in culture with approximately 200,000 irradiated, violet-dye-labeled stimulator cells. Here immunoSEQ multiplex PCR was the method, and the copy in TCRdb shows in-frame clones only, minus some. The sample has 4,300 or so clones, about 30% seen once. Sequencing was performed on alloreactive CD8+ T cells from a mixed lymphocyte reaction culture, taken before transplantation. As to subset: CFSE-low proliferating T cells sorted from roughly six-day pre-transplant mixed lymphocyte reaction (GvH or HvG direction). The receptor set was obtained from a human patient who was an organ donor for intestinal transplantation.

J is TRBJ2-5 and V is TRBV6-5; D is unresolved. The V end lost 2 bases, the J end lost 3 bases, and 10 bases lay between the germline ends. CDR3 length: 14 residues. CDR1 is MNHEY and CDR2 is SVGAGI in the germline V gene. In nucleotides, the CDR3 is TGTGCCAGCAGTTACATGTCATCCAAAGAGACCCAGTACTTC. It codes for CASSYMSSKETQYF.

The chain combines TRBV4-3 with TRBJ1-2; no reliable D call. Germline CDR1 reads LGHNA; CDR2 reads YSLEER. The CDR3 is 15 amino acids. Trimming shortened V by 0 bases and J by 4 bases, and 12 bases separated the two germline ends. The CDR3 nucleotides read TGCGCCAGCAGCCAAGATGCATCCGAGATCTATGGCTACACCTTC. Encoded protein: CASSQDASEIYGYTF.

The gene calls are TRBV6-1 and TRBJ2-6; perhaps TRBD1 as D (5 bases). V gave up 5 bases and J gave up 2 bases, with 13 bases separating them. CDR3 length: 16 amino acids. Per germline, CDR1 MNHNS and CDR2 SASEGT. This CDR3 is CASSKDSTTGANVLTF. The CDR3 bases are TGTGCCAGCAGTAAAGACAGCACGACTGGGGCCAACGTCCTGACTTTC.

The chain carries TRBV5-1 and TRBJ2-3; D possibly corresponds to TRBD1 (5 bases). In germline, CDR1 is SGHRS, CDR2 YFSETQ. This CDR3 has 13 residues. The germline V and J ends were trimmed by 4 bases and 0 bases, with 6 bases remaining between them. CDR3: CASSGASTDTQYF. The CDR3 bases are TGCGCCAGCAGCGGGGCTAGCACAGATACGCAGTATTTT. Together with reference TRBV5-1 and TRBJ2-3, the CDR3 gives the full variable domain: KAGVTQTPRYLIKTRGQQVTLSCSPISGHRSVSWYQQTPGQGLQFLFEYFSETQRNKGNFPGRFSGRQFSNSRSEMNVSTLELGDSALYLCASSGASTDTQYFGPGTRLTVL.

V and J are TRBV19 and TRBJ2-5; D possibly corresponds to TRBD1 (7 bases). The germline CDR1 and CDR2 sequences are LNHDA and SQIVND (reference sequence). The CDR3 covers 15 residues. V gave up 10 bases and J gave up 3 bases, with 21 bases separating them. The CDR3 protein is CATRRRRGVKETQYF. The CDR3 bases are TGTGCCACCAGGAGGCGCAGGGGGGTAAAAGAGACCCAGTACTTC.

The V call is TRBV18, the J call TRBJ1-2; D remains ambiguous. The CDR3 is 12 residues long. Per germline, CDR1 KGHSH and CDR2 LQKENI. Trimming removed 6 bases from V and 4 bases from J, with 9 bases in between. This CDR3 reads CASSPWPYGYTF. The CDR3 DNA follows: TGTGCCAGCTCCCCATGGCCCTATGGCTACACCTTC.

This clone qualifies as medium-sized. The chain joins TRBV4-3 to TRBJ2-1; possibly TRBD1 for D (5 bases). V lost 0 bases and J 1 base, leaving 7 bases between the germline ends. The CDR3 runs 15 residues. CDR1 and CDR2 (germline): LGHNA, YSLEER. The CDR3 loop is CASSQDRGSYNEQFF. The CDR3 coding sequence is TGCGCCAGCAGCCAAGATAGGGGTTCCTACAATGAGCAGTTCTTC.

By share, this clone ranks as medium-sized. The chain is built from TRBV4-2 and TRBJ1-3; a possible D gene is TRBD1 (6 bases). This CDR3 has 18 residues. Germline V CDR1 and CDR2: LGHNA, YNFKEQ. Trimming removed 1 base at V and 8 bases at J, with 24 bases between. Written as DNA, the CDR3 is TGTGCCAGCAGCCAAGTCTTCCCCCATAGGGACAATGAGGACACCATATATTTT. Protein: CASSQVFPHRDNEDTIYF.

The V call is TRBV10-3, the J call TRBJ1-6; D remains ambiguous. V lost 8 bases to trimming and J lost 4 bases, with 6 bases between them. Per germline, CDR1 ENHRY and CDR2 SYGVKD. The CDR3 runs to 12 residues. The CDR3 DNA follows: TGTGCCATCCGTAATTATAATTCACCCCTCCACTTT. Its translation is CAIRNYNSPLHF.

This clone came up a few times. The CDR3 coding sequence is TGTGCCAGCAGCTTCATGGGGGAGGGCGCCCAGTACTTC. Translated, it gives CASSFMGEGAQYF. The chain uses TRBV7-3 and TRBJ2-5; 7 nucleotides align to TRBD2. The CDR3 spans 13 residues. V lost 3 bases and J lost 9; bases outside the gene matches: 7. Germline CDR1 SGHTA, CDR2 FQGTGA.

The chain is built from TRBV6-4 and TRBJ2-1; 7 bases fit TRBD2. The germline V gene has CDR1 MRHNA and CDR2 SNTAGT. V lost 2 bases to trimming and J lost 3 bases; unmatched junction nucleotides: 1. This CDR3 region has 14 residues. CDR3 in amino acids: CASSDTSDYNEQFF. The CDR3, as DNA: TGTGCCAGCAGTGACACTAGCGACTACAATGAGCAGTTCTTC.

The genes are TRBV9 and TRBJ1-1; 7 bases align to TRBD1. CDR1 is SGDLS, CDR2 YYNGEE, per germline. This CDR3 comprises 14 residues. Trimming at V came to 3 bases and at J to 2 bases, leaving 4 bases not matched to a gene. CDR3 loop: CASSAGGPNTEAFF. CDR3 DNA sequence: TGTGCCAGCAGCGCAGGGGGGCCAAACACTGAAGCTTTCTTT. The full variable domain, its missing parts supplied by reference TRBV9 and TRBJ1-1, is DSGVTQTPKHLITATGQRVTLRCSPRSGDLSVYWYQQSLDQGLQFLIQYYNGEERAKGNILERFSAQQFPDLHSELNLSSLELGDSALYFCASSAGGPNTEAFFGQGTRLTVV.

This clone is medium-sized (0.01 to 0.1%) within its sample. This chain joins TRBV7-2 and TRBJ2-3; TRBD2 matches 7 bases. The J segment lost 0 bases and the V segment lost 2 bases, leaving 5 bases of the junction unmatched. This CDR3 is built from 16 residues. CDR1 and CDR2 from the germline V gene are SGHTA and FQGNSA. DNA for the CDR3: TGTGCCAGCAGCTTAAGCGGGACTGAAAGCACAGATACGCAGTATTTT. Translated, it gives CASSLSGTESTDTQYF.

This chain uses TRBV27 with TRBJ1-1; 10 bases agree with TRBD1. Looked up from germline, CDR1 is MNHEY and CDR2 is SMNVEV (reference sequence). The CDR3 is 15 amino acids. The junction had 3 bases not matched to a gene; V was cut back by 0 bases and J by 5 bases. CDR3 sequence reads: CASSLSTGGLTEAFF. The CDR3 DNA sequence: TGTGCCAGCAGTTTATCGACAGGGGGCTTAACTGAAGCTTTCTTT.

The sample holds a few counts of this clone. V gene TRBV7-6 combines with J gene TRBJ1-1; no firm D call. V was clipped by 2 bases and J by 0 bases, with 13 bases between them. Per the germline V gene, CDR1 is SGHVS and CDR2 is FNYEAQ. This CDR3 is built from 16 residues. CDR3 DNA sequence: TGTGCCAGCAGCTTAACCCCAGTAATCATGAACACTGAAGCTTTCTTT. Its protein product is CASSLTPVIMNTEAFF.

This clone was seen only a few times. This rearrangement joins TRBV10-2 to TRBJ1-2; no firm D call. Germline V gene sequence: CDR1 WSHSY, CDR2 SAAADI. V was clipped by 8 bases and J by 0 bases, with 13 bases between them. The CDR3 consists of 14 residues. The CDR3 DNA sequence: TGCGCCAGCTCTTCATGGGCTCCTAACTATGGCTACACCTTC. Translation gives CASSSWAPNYGYTF.

This clone has ten or more counts. The V gene is TRBV27, the J gene TRBJ1-6, with 8 bases identical to TRBD1. V was pared by 8 bases and J by 8 bases, with 5 bases of the junction left unmatched. Germline V gives CDR1 MNHEY, CDR2 SMNVEV (reference sequence). The length of the CDR3 is 13 residues. CDR3: CASGRGRDSPLHF. DNA for the CDR3: TGTGCCAGCGGCAGGGGGCGGGATTCACCCCTCCACTTT.

This clone has only a few counts. This chain connects TRBV28 to TRBJ2-3, with TRBD2 identical over 9 bases. Germline V gene sequence: CDR1 MDHEN, CDR2 SYDVKM. The CDR3 is made up of 15 amino acids. V was pared by 5 bases and J by 1 base, with 4 bases of the junction left unmatched. The CDR3 reads CASSPPSGGTDTQYF. The CDR3 DNA is TGTGCCAGCAGTCCACCTAGCGGGGGCACAGATACGCAGTATTTT.

The chain is built from TRBV19 and TRBJ2-1, with TRBD2 identical over 7 bases. CDR1 is LNHDA, CDR2 SQIVND, per germline (reference sequence). J gave up 4 bases and V 10 bases, and 10 bases lay outside the gene matches. This CDR3 comprises 14 residues. CDR3 bases: TGTGCCACCTCAATGATGGGAGGGTACAATGAGCAGTTCTTC. It specifies CATSMMGGYNEQFF. Based on the CDR3 plus reference TRBV19 and TRBJ2-1, the full variable domain is DGGITQSPKYLFRKEGQNVTLSCEQNLNHDAMYWYRQDPGQGLRLIYYSQIVNDFQKGDIAEGYSVSREKKESFPLTVTSAQKNPTAFYLCATSMMGGYNEQFFGPGTRLTVL.

The chain combines TRBV5-4 with TRBJ2-1, with 7 bases aligning to TRBD2. CDR3 length: 15 residues. The J segment lost 1 base and the V segment lost 5 bases, leaving 6 bases of the junction unmatched. The germline CDR1 and CDR2 sequences are SGHNT and YYREEE (reference sequence). CDR3 residues: CASRPGLPSYNEQFF. Written as DNA, the CDR3 is TGTGCCAGCAGGCCGGGACTACCGTCCTACAATGAGCAGTTCTTC.